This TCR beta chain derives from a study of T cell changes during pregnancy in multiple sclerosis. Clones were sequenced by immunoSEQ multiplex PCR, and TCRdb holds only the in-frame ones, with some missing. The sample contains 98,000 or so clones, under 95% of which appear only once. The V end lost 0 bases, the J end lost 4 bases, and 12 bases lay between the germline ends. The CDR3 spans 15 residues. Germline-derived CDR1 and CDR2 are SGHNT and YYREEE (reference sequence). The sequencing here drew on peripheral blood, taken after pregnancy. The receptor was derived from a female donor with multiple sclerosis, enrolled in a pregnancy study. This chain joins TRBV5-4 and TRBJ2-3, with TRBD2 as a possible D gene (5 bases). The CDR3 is CASSLGGYGADTQYF. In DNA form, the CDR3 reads TGTGCCAGCAGCTTGGGAGGGTACGGGGCAGATACGCAGTATTTT. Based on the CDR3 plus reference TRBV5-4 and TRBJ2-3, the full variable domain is ETGVTQSPTHLIKTRGQQVTLRCSSQSGHNTVSWYQQALGQGPQFIFQYYREEENGRGNFPPRFSGLQFPNYSSELNVNALELDDSALYLCASSLGGYGADTQYFGPGTRLTVL.